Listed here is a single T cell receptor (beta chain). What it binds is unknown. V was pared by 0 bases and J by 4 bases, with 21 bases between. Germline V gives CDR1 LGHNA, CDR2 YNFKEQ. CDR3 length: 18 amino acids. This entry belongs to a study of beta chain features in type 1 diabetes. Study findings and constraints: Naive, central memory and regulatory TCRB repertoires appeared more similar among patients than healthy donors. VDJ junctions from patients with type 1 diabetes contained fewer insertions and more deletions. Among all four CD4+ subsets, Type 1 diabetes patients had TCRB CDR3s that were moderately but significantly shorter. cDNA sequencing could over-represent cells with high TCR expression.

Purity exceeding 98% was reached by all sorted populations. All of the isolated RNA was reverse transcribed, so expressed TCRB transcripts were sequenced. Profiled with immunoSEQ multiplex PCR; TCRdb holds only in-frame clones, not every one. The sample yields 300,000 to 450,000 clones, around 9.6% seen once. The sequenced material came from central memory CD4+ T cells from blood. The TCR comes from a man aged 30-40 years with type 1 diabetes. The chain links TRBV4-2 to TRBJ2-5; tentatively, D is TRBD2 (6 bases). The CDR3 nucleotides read TGTGCCAGCAGCCAAGATCATGGTCGGGGGAATTGGGGAGAGACCCAGTACTTC. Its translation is CASSQDHGRGNWGETQYF.